The rows below give T cell receptor beta chains drawn from one sample of a study of CD8+ T cells in alopecia areata. The table came from immunoSEQ multiplex PCR; TCRdb's copy has only in-frame clones and leaves some out. Of under 70,000 clones in the sample, about 96% were seen once. The input for sequencing was CD8+ T cells sorted from blood, taken at week 0. The receptors here all came from a human donor with alopecia areata. Each CDR3 is given with its conserved first and last residue. The D gene is left open where the match is weak. Not all rows give a size; the values are once, few, many and, for expanded clones, a class.

clone_size j_call d_call v_call cdr3_aa cdr3_nt
NA TRBJ1-1 NA TRBV9 CASRDGEGPPNTEAFF TGTGCCAGCAGGGATGGGGAGGGACCCCCGAACACTGAAGCTTTCTTT
NA TRBJ2-1 TRBD1 TRBV6-5 CASSYTGTGDNEQFF TGTGCCAGCAGTTACACCGGGACAGGAGACAATGAGCAGTTCTTC
NA TRBJ1-1 NA TRBV27 CASSFLGETEAFF TGTGCCAGCAGTTTCTTGGGGGAAACTGAAGCTTTCTTT
NA TRBJ1-1 NA TRBV7-6 CASSLEDSTMNTEAFF TGTGCCAGCAGCTTAGAGGACTCTACCATGAACACTGAAGCTTTCTTT
NA TRBJ1-2 TRBD1 TRBV7-2 CASSFPTGGYGYTF TGTGCCAGCAGCTTTCCGACAGGGGGTTATGGCTACACCTTC
NA TRBJ2-7 TRBD1 TRBV7-2 CASSSLTGGLQQYF TGTGCCAGCAGCTCATTGACAGGGGGCCTTCAGCAGTACTTC
once TRBJ2-7 NA TRBV14 CASSRQASYEQYF TGTGCCAGCAGCCGACAGGCCTCCTACGAGCAGTACTTC
NA TRBJ2-7 TRBD1 TRBV7-6 CASSSSGTGKSYEQYF TGTGCCAGCAGCTCTTCCGGGACAGGGAAGTCCTACGAGCAGTACTTC
NA TRBJ2-1 NA TRBV7-9 CASSVDGGEQFF TGTGCCAGCAGCGTAGATGGTGGAGAGCAGTTCTTC
NA TRBJ2-3 TRBD2 TRBV29-1 CSVDGTERGDSTDTQYF TGCAGCGTTGATGGGACTGAGCGGGGGGATAGCACAGATACGCAGTATTTT
NA TRBJ2-1 TRBD2 TRBV4-3 CASSQSSGGPYNEQFF TGCGCCAGCAGCCAATCTAGCGGGGGGCCCTACAATGAGCAGTTCTTC
NA TRBJ2-1 TRBD1 TRBV4-1 CASSQHKTGVNEQFF TGCGCCAGCAGCCAACATAAAACAGGGGTCAATGAGCAGTTCTTC
NA TRBJ2-3 TRBD2 TRBV27 CASSLYPSGYTDTQYF TGTGCCAGCAGTTTATACCCTAGCGGGTACACAGATACGCAGTATTTT
NA TRBJ2-1 NA TRBV27 CASSLGGNEQFF TGTGCCAGCAGTTTAGGCGGGAATGAGCAGTTCTTC
once TRBJ1-5 NA TRBV19 CASSTTVYSNQPQHF TGTGCCAGTAGCACGACGGTATATAGCAATCAGCCCCAGCATTTT
NA TRBJ2-7 NA TRBV5-1 CASSLSLDSSYEQYF TGCGCCAGCAGCTTGAGCTTGGACAGCTCCTACGAGCAGTACTTC
NA TRBJ2-7 NA TRBV11-2 CASSLGPAQGEQYF TGTGCCAGCAGCTTGGGACCCGCCCAAGGGGAGCAGTACTTC
NA TRBJ2-7 TRBD2 TRBV4-2 CASSAVGGGGYEQYF TGTGCCAGCAGTGCGGTTGGCGGGGGGGGCTACGAGCAGTACTTC
NA TRBJ2-7 NA TRBV5-6 CASRTPGDTEQYF TGTGCCAGCAGAACTCCTGGGGATACCGAGCAGTACTTC
once TRBJ2-1 NA TRBV19 CASSIQGHVSYEQFF TGTGCCAGTAGTATACAGGGACACGTTTCATATGAGCAGTTCTTC
NA TRBJ2-5 NA TRBV6-5 CASSYSRQGAQYF TGTGCCAGCAGTTACTCGAGGCAGGGAGCCCAGTACTTC
NA TRBJ2-2 NA TRBV10-3 CAIRGTGELFF TGTGCCATCAGAGGAACCGGGGAGCTGTTTTTT
NA TRBJ1-2 TRBD1 TRBV5-1 CASSLPGQGPGYGYTF TGCGCCAGCAGCTTGCCGGGACAGGGTCCAGGGTATGGCTACACCTTC
NA TRBJ2-7 TRBD2 TRBV7-9 CASSPRLAGGKEQYF TGTGCCAGCAGCCCTCGACTAGCGGGGGGTAAAGAGCAGTACTTC
NA TRBJ2-3 TRBD2 TRBV7-9 CASSTGKGLVVTDTQYF TGTGCCAGCAGCACGGGAAAGGGACTAGTCGTCACAGATACGCAGTATTTT
NA TRBJ2-7 TRBD1 TRBV2 CASSATGNTYEQYF TGTGCCAGCAGTGCGACAGGGAACACCTACGAGCAGTACTTC
NA TRBJ2-1 NA TRBV25-1 CASSGLVDEQFF TGTGCCAGCAGTGGATTGGTAGATGAGCAGTTCTTC
NA TRBJ2-3 TRBD2 TRBV5-1 CASSLPPSGSDTQYF TGCGCCAGCAGCTTACCCCCTAGCGGTTCGGATACGCAGTATTTT
NA TRBJ2-5 NA TRBV6-5 CASSYWGSMGQETQYF TGTGCCAGCAGTTACTGGGGATCGATGGGGCAAGAGACCCAGTACTTC
NA TRBJ2-2 TRBD2 TRBV4-1 CASSLQWLADTGELFF TGCGCCAGCAGCCTGCAATGGCTAGCGGACACCGGGGAGCTGTTTTTT
NA TRBJ2-3 TRBD2 TRBV2 CASFLGGAADTQYF TGTGCCAGCTTCCTCGGGGGGGCCGCAGATACGCAGTATTTT
NA TRBJ2-1 TRBD1 TRBV7-2 CASSFSGQGYNEQFF TGTGCCAGCAGCTTTTCAGGACAGGGATACAATGAGCAGTTCTTC
NA TRBJ2-7 NA TRBV7-9 CASSLGGQHYEQYF TGTGCCAGCAGCTTAGGAGGACAACACTACGAGCAGTACTTC
NA TRBJ1-5 NA TRBV19 CASSVIGNQPQHF TGTGCCAGTAGTGTGATAGGCAATCAGCCCCAGCATTTT
NA TRBJ2-7 NA TRBV4-1 CASSQDGTYEQYF TGCGCCAGCAGCCAGGACGGTACCTACGAGCAGTACTTC
NA TRBJ2-7 NA TRBV4-1 CASRNFLTGDYEQYF TGCGCCAGCAGAAACTTTTTGACGGGGGACTACGAGCAGTACTTC
NA TRBJ2-3 NA TRBV29-1 CSVEAGGHTDTQYF TGCAGCGTTGAAGCCGGGGGCCACACAGATACGCAGTATTTT
NA TRBJ1-6 NA TRBV5-4 CASSRYRANSPLHF TGTGCCAGCAGCCGCTACAGGGCTAATTCACCCCTCCACTTT
NA TRBJ2-5 TRBD1 TRBV4-1 CASSHKFRTGTGVETQYF TGCGCCAGCAGCCACAAGTTCCGGACCGGGACAGGGGTAGAGACCCAGTACTTC
NA TRBJ2-7 NA TRBV5-4 CASSLDSGEQYF TGTGCCAGCAGCTTGGACAGCGGGGAGCAGTACTTC
NA TRBJ2-1 NA TRBV11-2 CASSLFPSSYNEQFF TGTGCCAGCAGCTTATTTCCGAGCTCCTACAATGAGCAGTTCTTC
NA TRBJ2-5 TRBD2 TRBV11-3 CASSPPGSGEKEETQYF TGTGCCAGCAGCCCACCGGGTAGCGGGGAAAAGGAAGAGACCCAGTACTTC
NA TRBJ1-5 NA TRBV27 CASSLQGQVNQPQHF TGTGCCAGCAGTTTACAGGGACAAGTCAATCAGCCCCAGCATTTT
NA TRBJ1-1 NA TRBV19 CASSIGGTNTEAFF TGTGCCAGTAGTATTGGGGGCACGAACACTGAAGCTTTCTTT
NA TRBJ2-3 TRBD2 TRBV7-8 CASSLLRLAGLTDTQYF TGTGCCAGCAGCTTACTCCGACTAGCGGGGCTCACAGATACGCAGTATTTT
NA TRBJ2-1 TRBD2 TRBV29-1 CSVEIAGEGVAEQFF TGCAGCGTTGAAATCGCGGGGGAAGGTGTTGCAGAGCAGTTCTTC